These 3 T cell receptor beta chains share one sample of origin, sequenced in a study of blood T cell repertoires in COVID-19. Profiling relied on immunoSEQ multiplex PCR, and the TCRdb table lists in-frame clones only, not all of them. The table shows approximately 250,000 clones, with around 88% occurring only once. Sequencing was performed on peripheral blood. The origin of the receptors is a man aged 30 to 45 with active or convalescent COVID-19.

The rearrangement links TRBV30 to TRBJ2-3, with 7 nucleotides matching TRBD1. J gave up 2 bases and V 0 bases, and 5 bases lay outside the gene matches. The CDR3 is made up of 15 amino acids. Germline CDR1 GTSNPN, CDR2 SVGIG (reference sequence). CDR3 nucleotide sequence: TGTGCCTGGAGTGTACAGGGGCCCCACACAGATACGCAGTATTTT. This sequence encodes CAWSVQGPHTDTQYF.

V is TRBV19 and J is TRBJ1-6; no firm D call. The CDR3 contains 12 residues. Germline CDR1 LNHDA, CDR2 SQIVND (reference sequence). Trimming shortened V by 5 bases and J by 9 bases, and 8 bases separated the two germline ends. This CDR3 reads CASSLGPSPLHF. The CDR3 region has the DNA TGTGCCAGTAGTCTCGGTCCTTCACCCCTCCACTTT.

The J gene is TRBJ1-2, the V gene TRBV20-1, with 7 bases identical to TRBD1. Germline CDR1 and CDR2: DFQATT and SNEGSKA (reference sequence). J lost 11 bases, V lost 6 bases, and 6 bases had no gene match. The CDR3 is 10 amino acids. The CDR3 DNA follows: TGCAGTGCCGTCGACAGGGAATACACCTTC. Translating it yields CSAVDREYTF.